Sequencing of this T cell receptor beta chain was carried out in a study of blood T cell repertoires in COVID-19. Sequencing was performed with immunoSEQ multiplex PCR; in TCRdb, only in-frame clones are kept and a portion is missing. The sample lists 170,000 or so clones; 80% to 90% were seen once. The germline V gene has CDR1 SGHAT and CDR2 FQNNGV. V lost 5 bases and J 2 bases, leaving 12 bases between the germline ends. The CDR3 is 14 residues long. Sequencing used peripheral blood. The TCR comes from a man in his late teens or twenties who had recovered from COVID-19. The J gene is TRBJ2-5, the V gene TRBV11-2; possibly TRBD1 for D (6 bases). The CDR3 nucleotides read TGTGCCAGCAGCCTAAGCCAGGGGCAAGAGACCCAGTACTTC. Protein product: CASSLSQGQETQYF.